This is a list of T cell receptor beta chains from one sample in a study of ipilimumab plus nivolumab after autologous stem cell transplantation. Profiling relied on immunoSEQ multiplex PCR, and the TCRdb table lists in-frame clones only, not all of them. The table has around 17,000 clones, roughly 70% seen once. The sequencing used PBMCs, collected in a trial of ipilimumab plus nivolumab as post-transplant consolidation. These receptors were collected from a male donor with diffuse large B-cell lymphoma. Each CDR3 is given with its conserved first and last residue. The D gene is left open where the match is weak. Expanded clones are given a class, and other clones once, few, many or no size at all.

>TRBJ2-1|TRBV11-1|TRBD1|.
CASSLLGDRAGNEQFF
TGTGCCAGCAGCTTACTCGGGGACAGGGCAGGGAATGAGCAGTTCTTC
>TRBJ1-5|TRBV5-5|.|once
CASSLSVGGGQPQHF
TGTGCCAGCAGCTTGTCCGTCGGCGGGGGTCAGCCCCAGCATTTT
>TRBJ2-3|TRBV7-3|.|.
CASSFRRGGADTQYF
TGTGCCAGCAGCTTCAGGCGTGGCGGGGCAGATACGCAGTATTTT
>TRBJ1-1|TRBV5-4|.|many
CASSLWSFTEAFF
TGTGCCAGCAGCTTGTGGTCTTTCACTGAAGCTTTCTTT
>TRBJ1-3|TRBV10-3|.|once
CAISEPGSGNTIYF
TGTGCCATCAGTGAGCCAGGGAGTGGAAACACCATATATTTT
>TRBJ1-6|TRBV4-2|TRBD1|.
CASSQQGQTNSPLHF
TGTGCCAGCAGCCAACAGGGACAGACTAATTCACCCCTCCACTTT
>TRBJ2-7|TRBV7-9|TRBD1|.
CASSPGGTGPSAQYF
TGTGCCAGCAGCCCCGGGGGGACAGGGCCCTCGGCGCAGTACTTC
>TRBJ2-2|TRBV28|.|few
CASKVLEGRDTGELFF
TGTGCCAGCAAAGTTTTAGAGGGGCGCGACACCGGGGAGCTGTTTTTT
>TRBJ2-5|TRBV6-1|.|.
CASMVPHSLETQYF
TGTGCCAGCATGGTCCCTCATAGCTTGGAGACCCAGTACTTC
>TRBJ2-7|TRBV5-4|TRBD1|.
CASSPGQGVEQYF
TGTGCCAGCAGCCCGGGACAGGGGGTCGAGCAGTACTTC
>TRBJ1-1|TRBV11-3|.|.
CASSLDSTSMNTEAFF
TGTGCCAGCAGCTTAGATTCGACTTCCATGAACACTGAAGCTTTCTTT
>TRBJ1-5|TRBV30|.|.
CAWSRGDSNQPQHF
TGTGCCTGGAGTAGGGGAGATAGCAATCAGCCCCAGCATTTT
>TRBJ2-3|TRBV27|TRBD2|.
CASSLIGAGVGDTQYF
TGTGCCAGCAGTTTAATAGGGGCGGGAGTAGGAGATACGCAGTATTTT
>TRBJ1-2|TRBV5-1|TRBD1|.
CASSLVGGQGYGYTF
TGCGCCAGCAGCCTCGTCGGGGGACAGGGCTATGGCTACACCTTC
>TRBJ2-3|TRBV7-9|TRBD2|few
CASSRSGENTQYF
TGTGCCAGCAGCCGTAGCGGGGAAAATACGCAGTATTTT
>TRBJ2-5|TRBV9|.|once
CASSAQGVRRETQYF
TGTGCCAGCAGCGCCCAGGGCGTCCGCCGGGAAACCCAGTACTTC
>TRBJ2-7|TRBV7-9|.|.
CASSSSGGYEQYF
TGTGCCAGCAGCTCGTCCGGGGGCTACGAGCAGTACTTC
>TRBJ2-7|TRBV19|.|.
CASSSHTPGATYEQYF
TGTGCCAGTAGCTCTCACACTCCCGGGGCCACCTACGAGCAGTACTTC